Each of the 21 T cell receptor beta chains below was sequenced from the same sample in a study of Ad26.COV2.S vaccination and SARS-CoV-2 variants. Using immunoSEQ multiplex PCR, the repertoire was profiled, and TCRdb retains in-frame clones only, with some absent. This table has 400,000 or so clones, approximately 91% appearing once. Sample treatment: roughly 20 received Ad26.COV2.S at low or high dose, single or two shots; 5 received placebo; per-sample allocation not given. Sample collection was performed on day 63 after the first vaccine or placebo injection. The specimen was peripheral blood, collected in a trial of Ad26.COV2.S vaccine versus placebo. These receptors came from a person between 18 and 65 years old who received the Ad26.COV2.S COVID-19 vaccine or a placebo.

The chain employs TRBV23-1 and TRBJ1-3; D is undetermined. TRBV23-1 is an ORF; its function is uncertain. The CDR3 length is 13 residues. Trimming stripped 0 bases from V and 5 bases from J, with 5 bases between. DNA of the CDR3: TGCGCCAGCAGTCAATCATCTAGAAACACCATATATTTT. It codes for CASSQSSRNTIYF.

The genes are TRBV6-5 and TRBJ1-2, with D possibly TRBD1 on 6 matching bases. This CDR3 region has 15 residues. Germline values: CDR1 MNHEY, CDR2 SVGAGI. Trimming took 7 bases from V and 2 from J, leaving 17 bases between them. The CDR3 is CASILQGIGNYGYTF. The CDR3 coding sequence is TGTGCCAGCATTTTACAGGGAATTGGCAACTATGGCTACACCTTC.

The chain links TRBV2 to TRBJ2-3, with D possibly TRBD2 on 5 matching bases. The CDR3 spans 16 residues. With 4 bases removed from V and 2 bases from J, the gap between germline ends came to 16 bases. In germline, CDR1 is SNHLY, CDR2 FYNNEI. CDR3 loop: CASSGGPQYLTDTQYF. CDR3 DNA: TGTGCCAGCAGTGGCGGGCCCCAGTACCTCACAGATACGCAGTATTTT.

The genes are TRBV5-1 and TRBJ1-1; TRBD1 agrees at 7 bases. Unmatched junction bases numbered 9, after V lost 0 bases and J lost 1 base. The CDR3 sequence is 17 residues long. Germline CDR1 SGHRS, CDR2 YFSETQ. CDR3 region: CASSLEGAGPGNTEAFF. The CDR3 bases are TGCGCCAGCAGCTTGGAGGGGGCAGGCCCCGGGAACACTGAAGCTTTCTTT.

Turning to this clone: Other DNA sequences in this specimen translate into the identical CDR3. The V gene is TRBV27, the J gene TRBJ1-5; D unresolved. Trimming stripped 2 bases from V and 3 bases from J, with 5 bases between. The CDR3 runs to 13 residues. The germline gives CDR1 MNHEY, CDR2 SMNVEV (reference sequence). CDR3 in DNA: TGTGCCAGCAGTTTAGGGTCCAATCAGCCCCAGCATTTT. Amino acids: CASSLGSNQPQHF.

J is TRBJ1-5 and V is TRBV19, with unresolved D. The CDR3 covers 15 residues. The germline V and J ends were trimmed by 8 bases and 0 bases, with 14 bases remaining between them. The V gene's germline CDR1 is LNHDA and CDR2 SQIVND (reference sequence). The CDR3 loop is CASRRSGNSNQPQHF. CDR3 bases: TGTGCCAGTCGGAGGAGTGGCAATAGCAATCAGCCCCAGCATTTT.

The chain recombines TRBV11-2 with TRBJ2-3; 12 nucleotides align to TRBD2. The germline V gene encodes CDR1 SGHAT and CDR2 FQNNGV. J was trimmed by 1 base and V by 1 base; bases with no gene match: 0. The CDR3 spans 16 residues. The CDR3 loop is CASSLGLAGGTDTQYF. The CDR3 DNA reads as TGTGCCAGCAGCTTAGGACTAGCGGGGGGCACAGATACGCAGTATTTT.

This chain connects TRBV4-1 to TRBJ2-5; TRBD2 matches 16 bases. The V gene end was trimmed by 1 base and the J gene end by 5 bases; junction bases not matched to a gene: 13. CDR3 length equals 20 residues. CDR1 MGHRA and CDR2 YSYEKL come from the germline V gene. CDR3 residues: CASSQAMGLAGGLSRETQYF. The CDR3 DNA sequence: TGCGCCAGCAGCCAAGCTATGGGACTAGCGGGGGGGCTTTCGCGTGAGACCCAGTACTTC.

In its sample, this clone was seen once. The V call is TRBV15, the J call TRBJ1-4, with unresolved D. With 0 bases removed from V and 6 bases from J, the gap between germline ends came to 8 bases. The CDR3 loop spans 14 amino acids. Germline CDR1 and CDR2: LNHNV and YYDKDF (reference sequence). The CDR3 here is CATSRDFGDEKLFF. The CDR3 coding sequence is TGTGCCACCAGCAGAGATTTTGGGGATGAAAAACTGTTTTTT.

This chain uses TRBV7-2 with TRBJ1-2, with D possibly TRBD1 on 5 matching bases. The CDR3 contains 16 residues. Trimming left V 4 bases short and J 6 bases short, with 21 bases between. Germline V lookup: CDR1 SGHTA, CDR2 FQGNSA. The DNA of the CDR3 is TGTGCCAGCAGCTCATTCGGGACGTCTTCTGTAGATGGCTACACCTTC. Translating it yields CASSSFGTSSVDGYTF.

V is TRBV7-8 and J is TRBJ1-3; tentatively, D is TRBD1 (5 bases). Trimming cost V 5 bases and J 0 bases, with 17 bases left between them. Per the germline V gene, CDR1 is SGHVS and CDR2 is FQNEAQ. The length of the CDR3 is 17 residues. CDR3 loop: CASSIILGATSGNTIYF. The CDR3 DNA reads as TGTGCCAGCAGCATCATCCTCGGGGCTACCTCTGGAAACACCATATATTTT.

The chain uses TRBV5-4 and TRBJ2-1; either TRBD1 or TRBD2 may supply D (6 bases each). This CDR3 has 15 amino acids. The V gene lost 2 bases and the J gene lost 2 bases, with 11 bases spanning the gap. Germline V gene sequence: CDR1 SGHNT, CDR2 YYREEE (reference sequence). CDR3 nucleotide sequence: TGTGCCAGCAGCTTATGGGGGGCTACCTACAATGAGCAGTTCTTC. Amino acids: CASSLWGATYNEQFF.

CDR3 nucleotide sequence: TGTGCCAGCAGCCCCCAGCGGGAAGGGCAGCCCCAGCATTTT. It codes for CASSPQREGQPQHF. The chain joins TRBV7-8 to TRBJ1-5, with D unclear. V lost 5 bases and J lost 7, with 15 bases in between. Germline CDR1 and CDR2: SGHVS and FQNEAQ. CDR3 length: 14 amino acids. Full variable domain (missing parts from reference TRBV7-8 and TRBJ1-5): GAGVSQSPRYKVAKRGQDVALRCDPISGHVSLFWYQQALGQGPEFLTYFQNEAQLDKSGLPSDRFFAERPEGSVSTLKIQRTQQEDSAVYLCASSPQREGQPQHFGDGTRLSIL.

The rearrangement uses TRBV7-8 and TRBJ1-2; TRBD1 matches 7 bases. The CDR3 is made up of 15 amino acids. V gave up 4 bases and J gave up 2 bases; unmatched junction bases: 7. Per germline, CDR1 SGHVS and CDR2 FQNEAQ. This CDR3 reads CASSSKRDSNYGYTF. The DNA of the CDR3 is TGTGCCAGCAGCTCCAAACGGGACAGCAACTATGGCTACACCTTC.

This chain links TRBV25-1 with TRBJ2-7; D is perhaps TRBD1 (6 bases). CDR1 and CDR2 (germline): MGHDK, SYGVNS. CDR3 length: 15 residues. Trimming took off 0 bases at V and 2 bases at J, with 11 bases between the two ends. The CDR3 coding sequence is TGTGCCAGCAGTGAATATAGAGGGGGAGCCTACGAGCAGTACTTC. Residues: CASSEYRGGAYEQYF.

The chain uses TRBV30 and TRBJ1-2; 8 bases fit TRBD1. The germline CDR1 and CDR2 sequences are GTSNPN and SVGIG (reference sequence). This CDR3 comprises 14 residues. The trim removed 0 bases at V and 3 bases at J, leaving 3 bases unmatched. The CDR3 DNA is TGTGCCTGGAGTGTGCAGGGGGCCCACTATGGCTACACCTTC. It encodes CAWSVQGAHYGYTF.

This clone was recorded a few times. V and J are TRBV11-3 and TRBJ2-1; a possible D gene is TRBD2 (6 bases). Per the germline V gene, CDR1 is SGHNT and CDR2 is YENEEA. With 5 bases removed from V and 8 bases from J, the gap between germline ends came to 13 bases. The CDR3 runs 13 residues. In DNA, the CDR3 is TGTGCCAGCAGCAAACGGGGGTCTGATGAGCAGTTCTTC. The encoded protein is CASSKRGSDEQFF.

This clone came up once. This chain uses TRBV12-3 or TRBV12-4 with TRBJ1-6; D is perhaps TRBD1 (5 bases). V lost 7 bases and J 9 bases, leaving 13 bases between the germline ends. The length of the CDR3 is 13 residues. DNA of the CDR3: TGTGCCAGCATCCGGGACGTGGGTTCACCCCTCCACTTT. It is translated as CASIRDVGSPLHF.

The V gene is TRBV5-1, the J gene TRBJ2-7; D tentatively fits TRBD1 or TRBD2 (6 bases each). CDR1 is SGHRS and CDR2 is YFSETQ in the germline V gene. The CDR3 is made up of 13 amino acids. Between the trimmed V and J ends, which lost 5 bases and 0 bases, there was a span of 9 bases. CDR3 residues: CASREGVSYEQYF. CDR3 nucleotides: TGCGCCAGCAGGGAGGGGGTCTCCTACGAGCAGTACTTC. The variable domain in full, with the rest retrieved from reference TRBV5-1 and TRBJ2-7, is KAGVTQTPRYLIKTRGQQVTLSCSPISGHRSVSWYQQTPGQGLQFLFEYFSETQRNKGNFPGRFSGRQFSNSRSEMNVSTLELGDSALYLCASREGVSYEQYFGPGTRLTVT.

This clone was found a few times. The rearrangement links TRBV18 to TRBJ1-2, with 9 bases that match TRBD1. CDR1 is KGHSH and CDR2 is LQKENI in the germline V gene. The ends lost 4 bases at V and 4 bases at J; junction bases unmatched: 7. The CDR3 extends over 15 amino acids. The CDR3 DNA is TGTGCCAGCTCACTCCCGGGACAGGGCGTCTATGGCTACACCTTC. Translating it yields CASSLPGQGVYGYTF.

The rearrangement links TRBV7-9 to TRBJ1-1, with 8 bases matching TRBD1. V shed 1 base and J 2 bases; nucleotides not matched to a gene: 3. The CDR3 runs to 15 residues. Germline V gene lookup returns CDR1 SEHNR and CDR2 FQNEAQ (reference sequence). Written as DNA, the CDR3 is TGTGCCAGCAGCTTAGGTGGACAGGGTAACACTGAAGCTTTCTTT. This encodes CASSLGGQGNTEAFF.